This T cell receptor beta chain appears in the sequencing data of a study of cytomegalovirus exposure and HLA in healthy donors. In the study overall: Approximately 85 million unique TCRs from HLA-typed donors were held in an early data release.

CDR3 length: 13 residues. The germline V and J ends were trimmed by 2 bases and 1 base, with 8 bases remaining between them. CDR1 is GTSNPN, CDR2 SVGIG, per germline (reference sequence). Overall study results and limits: By HLA locus, TCR association rates varied in a later analysis, with DRB1 showing the most and HLA-C the fewest.

This clone was counted once. Its cognate antigen is unknown. Researchers ran the PCR with 60 Vbeta and 13 Jbeta primers. Generated by immunoSEQ multiplex PCR, the TCRdb table keeps only in-frame clones and is missing some. The data contain 100,000 to 150,000 clones, approximately 82% of them singletons. The sequenced sample consisted of PBMCs. The chain carries TRBV30 and TRBJ1-1, with D maybe TRBD1 (6 bases). This sequence was found in a boy aged 2 to 10 in good health and CMV-seronegative. CDR3 DNA: TGTGCCTGGAGTCCCAGGGGGAACACTGAAGCTTTCTTT. Protein product: CAWSPRGNTEAFF.